This record covers a single T cell receptor (beta chain). Its antigen remains unidentified. No much larger clone is present one base from it, and per-base qualities are unavailable. The cohort comprised 670 or so healthy bone marrow donors. At the time of sampling, every cohort member was nominally healthy, though immune exposures that went unrecorded were likely present. The donor tested CMV seropositive, placing the donor among the roughly 300 seropositive members of the cohort. Each donor provided a peripheral blood sample, and peripheral blood mononuclear cells were used for TCR beta sequencing. The Qiagen DNeasy Blood Extraction Kit was used to extract genomic DNA from the blood cell samples. This entry is derived from a study of cytomegalovirus exposure and HLA in healthy donors (dated by TCRdb to about 2017). For the study in its entirety: An earlier analysis of some 600 of the donors reported 276 Gb of sequence data and about 120 million unique TCR beta sequences obtained from about 180 million T cells. Roughly 310 gigabases of sequencing data and some 85 million unique TCR sequences were included in an early release covering about 700 HLA-typed donors. Among the approximately 400 genotyped donors, approximately 76% belonged to the genetic ancestry cluster associated with self-reported Caucasian donors. The study aimed to test whether cataloging public T cell receptors could reveal signatures of past pathogen exposure. The study used immunosequencing to profile the T cell repertoires of about 670 subjects and linked those repertoires to cytomegalovirus serostatus. A separate validation cohort of 100 to 150 different subjects was used in addition to the roughly 620-subject first cohort. To predict cytomegalovirus infection status, the study combined high-throughput TCR immunosequencing, statistical association of individual TCRs with disease status, and machine learning. A later analysis re-examined previously published TCR beta repertoires from more than 650 donors and added high-resolution HLA genotyping to investigate patterns of TCR occurrence. In the later analysis, no new phenotypic data were used to find candidate immune exposures; instead, reliance was placed on TCR beta sequences and their occurrence across donors. An earlier analysis of roughly 580 of the donors used high-throughput TCR beta sequencing to judge whether each TCR beta V gene segment behaved as functional or pseudogenic. Alongside the repertoire data, information on donor age, sex, ethnicity and CMV serostatus was compiled. Genome-wide SNP genotypes for about 65% of the roughly 700 donors were used in a later genetic analysis, which treated that subset as a discovery cohort. All discovery cohort repertoires had been generated on a single sequencing platform. Class I and class II HLA loci were covered by the typing at four-digit resolution. The number of typed donors differed by locus: about 620-640 for A, B, C, DRB1 and DQB1; 500 to 550 for DQA1; around 580 for DPA1; and some 430 for DPB1. Because of strong linkage in the cohort, a handful of DR-DQ haplotypes were treated as single units for association and clustering. On average, around 240,000 unique TCR beta nucleotide sequences were sequenced per donor among a few hundred genotyped donors of the cohort, with roughly 18% of those sequences being non-productive.

Libraries were built with the immunoSEQ multiplex PCR assay. A mixture of 60 forward primers for TCR Vbeta segments and 13 reverse primers for TCR Jbeta segments was used in the multiplex PCR. Amplification of the CDR3 region of rearranged TCR beta genes was performed with a multiplex PCR assay on genomic DNA. Amplified TCR beta libraries were sequenced as 87-base-pair reads on the Illumina HiSeq System. The source study handled its data this way. A later analysis tallied roughly 76 million unique TCR beta chains across the 700 or so repertoires, and 10 million to 11 million of those chains were shared by two or more donors. To remove PCR and sequencing errors, raw reads were error-corrected and collapsed into unique sequences using a nearest-neighbor algorithm that merged closely related sequences. Alignment of CDR3 sequences to IMGT reference sequences was used to assign V, D and J gene segments. For a sequence to be retained, at least a six-nucleotide match to both a V gene segment and a J gene segment was required. Rearrangements were called productive when the CDR3 lacked stop codons and stayed in frame with V and J; all others were non-productive. CDR3 was defined according to IMGT convention as the region running from the second conserved V-encoded cysteine to the conserved J-encoded phenylalanine. In an earlier analysis of more than 550 of the donors, sequences lacking an unambiguous match to a single V gene segment were excluded. An earlier analysis of a few hundred of the donors classified V segments as functional when productive rearrangements were above 56.7% and as segregating when the standard deviation between donors was above 5%. To diagnose cytomegalovirus status from the catalog of TCR beta chain sequences, a statistical classification framework was built. In a later analysis, V and J genes were assigned by comparing TCR nucleotide sequences against IMGT/GENE-DB human TR gene sequences. Using the TCRdist pipeline, a later analysis assigned CDR3 sequences along with most-parsimonious VDJ recombination scenarios. In a later analysis, each TCR beta chain was defined by its CDR3 amino acid sequence together with its V-gene family, and reads lacking a unique V-gene family were excluded. A later analysis removed 550 to 650 highly shared, low-generation-probability nucleotide sequences to deal with suspected cross-contamination and a sequencing artifact. For each public chain, a later analysis derived a clonal expansion index from normalized ranks of inferred template counts within each repertoire. Generation probabilities in a later analysis came from a VDJ recombination model fitted to out-of-frame rearrangements, and those results were checked against IGoR. A later analysis scored TCR-TCR, TCR-HLA and TCR-CMV co-occurrence with hypergeometric tests, applying a repertoire-size bias correction to TCR pairs. A later analysis estimated false discovery rates by permuting HLA or CMV assignments 20 times. In a later analysis, co-occurring TCRs were grouped with DBSCAN, and TCRdist sequence similarity was added when clustering was performed within HLA-allele-positive subsets. Repertoires with fewer than 30,000 or more than 120,000 public chains were left out of co-occurrence clustering, as were five repertoires with anomalous nucleotide sharing. Entries here come from immuneACCESS through TCRdb and include only in-frame sequences with V and J called. Some clones fail to appear in such tables; in the studies checked, an unresolved V gene covers under half of the shortfall, and the cause of the remainder is unknown. V, J and clone size reflect that table, while D and trimming were determined from the DNA. The sample data list about 81,000 clones, and about 80% of these were observed just once. Approximately 3.2% of the sample rests with the top ten.

The investigation overall reported the following: A total of 150 to 200 TCR beta chains were listed by the study as associated with cytomegalovirus. A further reported finding was that TCR beta sequences accurately predicted the HLA-A and HLA-B alleles for most subjects in the first cohort. A cluster of highly shared sequence variants was judged likely to be a technical artifact of the sequencing pipeline. Because HLA typing was missing for some donors at each locus, association tests included only the typed subset. The classifier was reported to diagnose cytomegalovirus status with high specificity and sensitivity in both the original and validation cohorts. The 87-base-pair reads could not distinguish some IMGT-functional V segments, including TRBV6-2 and TRBV6-3, so those segments were excluded. In a later analysis, TCR association rates were found to vary across HLA loci, with the most associated TCRs seen for DRB1 alleles and the fewest for HLA-C alleles. Immune exposure information for the cohort was limited to CMV serostatus. In a later genetic analysis, fewer N-insertions in productive TCRs were reported among donors in an Asian-associated ancestry cluster than the 666-donor mean. In a later analysis, most CMV-associated TCR beta chains were found to appear HLA-restricted, with HLA associations seemingly driven largely by CMV exposure. In a later analysis, some 18,000 TCR beta sequences were associated with specific HLA alleles at a false discovery rate of 0.05. Broadly in line with IMGT annotations, most TCR beta V segments showed up in productive rearrangements about 87% or about 30% of the time in an earlier analysis of approximately 600 of the donors. A later genetic analysis associated a missense DCLRE1C variant with V-gene and J-gene trimming of TCR beta chains, and an independent cohort replicated the association. The authors suggested that the approach could potentially be extended to other disease states and immunological phenotypes. Sequencing depth was assumed to be roughly uniform across donors in the presence/absence analyses, though that assumption may not hold. Assigning TCR associations to individual alleles was difficult when HLA alleles, especially DR and DQ, strongly co-occurred. Several of the top co-occurrence clusters appeared to be linked to parvovirus B19, influenza, CMV and Epstein-Barr virus, according to a later analysis. Because counts were too low, roughly 18 rarely observed V segments, including chromosome 9 orphons, were left out of the earlier analysis of a few hundred of the donors. Most TCR sequences were seen in very few donors, while some public TCRs were found in many individuals. In a later analysis, HLA-associated TCR beta chains were found to be more clonally expanded and to have lower generation probabilities than equally common non-associated chains. A few of the identified cytomegalovirus-associated TCR beta chains were confirmed in vitro to be specific for cytomegalovirus antigens. The cohort was sequenced for TCR beta chains only, and without alpha or paired-chain data the features that could be detected were limited. Linkage disequilibrium might explain the correlated functional status among segregating V segments, but an unknown experimental factor could not be ruled out.

The CDR3 starts with the cysteine, ends with the phenylalanine, and has 18 residues. Only CDR3 DNA is held: 54 bases, read in frame from base 1. The germline V gene encodes CDR1 SGHNT and CDR2 YENEEA. At the junction V is shortened by 5 bases and J by 3 bases; bases outside the gene matches: 10. This clonotype was sampled from a man aged 50 to 60 in good health and CMV-seropositive. The sample comprised PBMCs. The V and J segments used are TRBV11-3 and TRBJ2-3; 14 middle bases align to TRBD2. The nucleotide sequence reads TGTGCCAGCAGCGCCGGGACTAGCGGGAGAGGCGCGACAGATACGCAGTATTTT. Translated, this gives CASSAGTSGRGATDTQYF.